This entry is about one TCR beta chain. Its antigen is unidentified. The CDR3 covers 15 residues. Germline V gene sequence: CDR1 SGDLS, CDR2 YYNGEE. V lost 0 bases and J lost 4, with 11 bases in between. Built from TCR beta cDNA, the libraries had unique molecular identifiers in them. TCRdb fed the PCR reads into MiXCR, producing one record per CDR3 protein. The sample shows about 770,000 distinct CDR3 sequences, under 60% of them seen only once. This sample is part of a study of post-analysis software for immune sequencing data. Study-wide results and limits: When patients were compared with controls, 4 or 5 TRBV segments were more frequent, TRBV5-6, TRBV5-1 and TRBV20-1 among them.

The material sequenced was blood. The rearrangement joins TRBV9 to TRBJ2-1; a possible D gene is TRBD2 (6 bases). The TCR was taken from a girl between 5 and 17 years old with multiple sclerosis. Written as DNA, the CDR3 is TGTGCCAGCAGCGTAGCGGGAGAGGAATACAATGAGCAGTTCTTC. This sequence encodes CASSVAGEEYNEQFF. Supplemented by reference TRBV9 and TRBJ2-1, the full variable domain reads DSGVTQTPKHLITATGQRVTLRCSPRSGDLSVYWYQQSLDQGLQFLIQYYNGEERAKGNILERFSAQQFPDLHSELNLSSLELGDSALYFCASSVAGEEYNEQFFGPGTRLTVL.